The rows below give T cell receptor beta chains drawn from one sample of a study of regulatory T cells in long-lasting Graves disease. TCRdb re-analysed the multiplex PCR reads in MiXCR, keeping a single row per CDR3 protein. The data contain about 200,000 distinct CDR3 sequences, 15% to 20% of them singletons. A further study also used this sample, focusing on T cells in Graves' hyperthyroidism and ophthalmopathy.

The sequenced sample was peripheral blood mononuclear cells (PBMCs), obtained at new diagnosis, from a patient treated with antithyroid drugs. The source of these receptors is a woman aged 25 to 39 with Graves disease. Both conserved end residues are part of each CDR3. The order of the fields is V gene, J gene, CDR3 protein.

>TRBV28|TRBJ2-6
CASSFIIPGSGANVLTF
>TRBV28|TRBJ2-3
CASSLVPGQGADTQYF
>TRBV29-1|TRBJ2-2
CSVAAGSTSTGELFF
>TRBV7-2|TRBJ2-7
CASSLGGGHSYEQYF
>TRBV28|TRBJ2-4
CASSSFGGVAKNIQYF
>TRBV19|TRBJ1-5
CASSPGERENQPQHF
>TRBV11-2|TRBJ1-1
CASSPLAFF
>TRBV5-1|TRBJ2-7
CASRVASTYEQYF
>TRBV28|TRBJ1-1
CASSGRGLNTEAFF
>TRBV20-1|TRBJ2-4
CSARVEGKNIQYF
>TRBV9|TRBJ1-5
CASSEGGSNQPQHF
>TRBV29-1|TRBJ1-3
CSVVGGNTIYF
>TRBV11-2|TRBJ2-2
CASSLGSAGELFF
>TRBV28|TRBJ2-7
CASSPFWAGYEQYF
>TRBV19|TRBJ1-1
CASSAGWDTEAFF
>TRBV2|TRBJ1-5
CASKEDLSNQPQHF
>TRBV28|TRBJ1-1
CASSLGTVEAFF
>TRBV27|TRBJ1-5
CASSSSRTGFGNQPQHF
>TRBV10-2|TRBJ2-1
CASSESSSTDNEQFF
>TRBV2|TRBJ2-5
CASTLGTSGPQETQYF
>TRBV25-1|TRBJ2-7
CASSDLLYEQYF
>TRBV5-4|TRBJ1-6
CASAHGTQTHNSPLHF
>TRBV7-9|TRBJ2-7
CASSLAGGPSYEQYF
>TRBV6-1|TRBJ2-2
CASRISTGELFF
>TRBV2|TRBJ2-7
CASSVQGAANEQYF
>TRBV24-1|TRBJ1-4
CATSDGQGSEKLFF
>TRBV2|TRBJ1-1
CASSFGPSNTEAFF
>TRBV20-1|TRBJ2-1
CSARDALGVAGEFF